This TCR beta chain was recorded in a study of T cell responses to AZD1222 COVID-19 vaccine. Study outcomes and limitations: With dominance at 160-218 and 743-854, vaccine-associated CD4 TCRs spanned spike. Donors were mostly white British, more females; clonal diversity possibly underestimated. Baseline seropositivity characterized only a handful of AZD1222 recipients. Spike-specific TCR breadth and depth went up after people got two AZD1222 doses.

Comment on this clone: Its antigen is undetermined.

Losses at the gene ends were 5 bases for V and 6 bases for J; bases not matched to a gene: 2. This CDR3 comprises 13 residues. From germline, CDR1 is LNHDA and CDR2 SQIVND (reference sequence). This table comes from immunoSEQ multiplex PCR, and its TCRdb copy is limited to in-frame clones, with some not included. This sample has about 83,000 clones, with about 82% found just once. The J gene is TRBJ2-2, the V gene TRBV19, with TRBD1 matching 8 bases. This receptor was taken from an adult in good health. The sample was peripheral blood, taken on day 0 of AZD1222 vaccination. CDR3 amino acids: CASSVDRAGELFF. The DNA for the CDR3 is TGTGCCAGTAGTGTGGACAGGGCCGGGGAGCTGTTTTTT.